This TCR beta chain was sequenced in a study of cytomegalovirus exposure and HLA in healthy donors. Study-level background: Earlier findings included roughly 120 million unique TCR beta sequences obtained from 150 million to 200 million T cells.

Vbeta (60) and Jbeta (13) primers were used in the PCR. Profiling relied on immunoSEQ multiplex PCR, and the TCRdb table lists in-frame clones only, not all of them. The sample records fewer than 110,000 clones, more than 70% being singletons. CDR3 length: 14 residues. Trimming at V came to 6 bases and at J to 7 bases, leaving 8 bases not matched to a gene. In germline, CDR1 is MGHDK, CDR2 SYGVNS. V is TRBV25-1 and J is TRBJ1-5; 8 bases agree with TRBD1. The sequence was obtained from a young man in good health and CMV-seronegative. Sequenced sample: PBMCs. CDR3 residues: CASSQGQGKQPQHF. The CDR3 DNA reads TGTGCCAGCAGCCAAGGACAGGGTAAGCAGCCCCAGCATTTT. The entire variable domain, with the rest obtained from reference TRBV25-1 and TRBJ1-5, is as follows: EADIYQTPRYLVIGTGKKITLECSQTMGHDKMYWYQQDPGMELHLIHYSYGVNSTEKGDLSSESTVSRIRTEHFPLTLESARPSHTSQYLCASSQGQGKQPQHFGDGTRLSIL.